This TCR beta chain emerged from a study of cytomegalovirus exposure and HLA in healthy donors. Study details: HLA-typed donors were the source of approximately 88 million unique TCRs held in an early data release. Whole-study findings and limits: Over 150 TCR beta chains were listed as cytomegalovirus-associated. For cytomegalovirus status, the classifier reportedly gave diagnoses with high specificity and sensitivity. A missense DCLRE1C variant was associated with V- and J-gene trimming of TCR beta chains in a later analysis, and an independent cohort replicated the association.

Regarding this clone: Its target is not known.

V shed 8 bases and J shed 1 base, with 21 bases lying between them. The V gene's germline CDR1 is ENHRY and CDR2 SYGVKD. The CDR3 is made up of 17 amino acids. The PCR employed 60 Vbeta primers together with 13 Jbeta primers. Repertoires were generated with immunoSEQ multiplex PCR, while TCRdb's copy carries only in-frame clones and drops some. The sample carries about 150,000 clones, 70% to 80% recorded once. Sequencing was carried out using PBMCs. The sequence came from a human donor in good health. V gene TRBV10-3 combines with J gene TRBJ1-3; TRBD1 is a possible D gene (6 bases). CDR3 sequence (DNA): TGTGCCATCGGGGGCCCGACGGGTTTGATTTCTGGAAACACCATATATTTT. It specifies CAIGGPTGLISGNTIYF.